This record looks at one T cell receptor (beta chain) sequence and its context. The antigen is undetermined. An end of the junction differs from the germline gene, which may be a read error. The tissue used was unsorted bulk material of about 19-33 mg. RNA and DNA were co-extracted from it with the AllPrep DNA/RNA mini kit. Every patient in the cohort had a primary liver carcinoma. That carcinoma was treated by surgical resection. Each tumor specimen held more than 85% viable tumor cells. The entry originates in a study of tumor-infiltrating lymphocytes in primary liver carcinoma. Study findings and constraints: Tumor region pairs shared more overlap than did tumor-adjacent and tumor-blood pairs.

The CDR3 length is 18 residues. Germline values: CDR1 MNHEY, CDR2 SVGAGI. Total RNA (around 0.45 ug) served as template for TCR beta cDNA synthesis primed by a constant-region primer. ARM-PCR was slightly modified, and three nested multiplex PCR rounds with it gave rise to the TCR beta libraries. Each of the first two PCR rounds ran roughly 9 cycles with TRBV1-TRBV30 forward and C-beta reverse primers. TCRdb itself ran the multiplex PCR reads through MiXCR, one entry per CDR3 protein. Of some 190,000 distinct CDR3 sequences listed, about 85% are singletons. The sequence was obtained from a middle-aged man with primary liver carcinoma and hepatitis B virus infection. The sample consisted of tumor tissue from primary liver carcinoma. The V gene is TRBV6-5, the J gene TRBJ1-6; tentative D call: TRBD1 (6 bases). This CDR3 is CASRYAVPGEGHNSPLHF. The DNA of the CDR3 is TGTGCCAGCCGTTACGCAGTTCCAGGGGAAGGGCATAATTCACCCCTCCACTTT.